These 25 T cell receptor beta chains originate from one sample sequenced in a study of T cells in Graves' hyperthyroidism and ophthalmopathy. Template material for amplifying TCR beta CDR3 regions consisted of RNA transcripts. The TCR CDR3 first-round RT-PCR relied on the HTBI primer set. TCRdb used MiXCR to reprocess the multiplex PCR reads, holding one entry per CDR3 protein. The sample holds hundreds of thousands of distinct CDR3 sequences; more than 30% are singletons and the top ten take about 9%. Material: blood. Receptor source: a man between 18 and 35 years old with Graves' hyperthyroidism.

The chain uses TRBV9 and TRBJ2-2, with a tentative D call TRBD2 (6 bases). V lost 6 bases to trimming and J lost 4 bases, with 13 bases between them. The CDR3 totals 14 residues. CDR1 SGDLS and CDR2 YYNGEE come from the germline V gene. CDR3 sequence (DNA): TGTGCCAGCATGGCCCCGCGGGGCACCGGGGAGCTGTTTTTT. Translating gives CASMAPRGTGELFF.

This clonotype occurred a few times. The V and J genes are TRBV5-4 and TRBJ1-2; the D is unclear. V was clipped by 6 bases and J by 3 bases, with 12 bases between them. The germline V gene has CDR1 SGHNT and CDR2 YYREEE (reference sequence). The CDR3 is 13 amino acids. In DNA form, the CDR3 reads TGTGCCAGCACCCAACAGAGTTACTATGGCTACACCTTC. Its translation: CASTQQSYYGYTF.

The table lists this clonotype with many counts. The rearrangement links TRBV19 to TRBJ1-1; 8 bases align to TRBD1. The V gene end was trimmed by 5 bases and the J gene end by 2 bases; junction bases not matched to a gene: 10. This CDR3 comprises 16 residues. The germline V gene has CDR1 LNHDA and CDR2 SQIVND (reference sequence). Here the CDR3 reads CASSSRDRGLNTEAFF. CDR3 in DNA: TGTGCCAGTAGTTCCCGAGACAGGGGCTTAAACACTGAAGCTTTCTTT.

This clonotype came up once. The chain is built from TRBV29-1 and TRBJ1-1, with D maybe TRBD1 (5 bases). The germline gives CDR1 SQVTM, CDR2 ANQGSEA. The CDR3 loop spans 13 amino acids. Deletions cut 8 bases from V and 0 bases from J, with 13 bases between. The CDR3 here is CSPVGHMNTEAFF. The CDR3 nucleotides read TGCAGCCCTGTCGGACACATGAACACTGAAGCTTTCTTT. The complete variable domain, with remaining parts taken from reference TRBV29-1 and TRBJ1-1, reads SAVISQKPSRDICQRGTSLTIQCQVDSQVTMMFWYRQQPGQSLTLIATANQGSEATYESGFVIDKFPISRPNLTFSTLTVSNMSPEDSSIYLCSPVGHMNTEAFFGQGTRLTVV.

The sample holds many counts of this clonotype. The rearrangement links TRBV2 to TRBJ2-6; the match to TRBD1 covers 9 bases. The CDR3 length is 15 residues. CDR1 SNHLY and CDR2 FYNNEI come from the germline V gene. The V and J ends lost 9 bases and 0 bases, in that order; junction bases with no gene match: 3. CDR3 region: CARGQGYSGANVLTF. The CDR3 DNA is TGTGCCAGAGGACAGGGGTACTCTGGGGCCAACGTCCTGACTTTC.

This clonotype has a count of ten or more. The chain uses TRBV29-1 and TRBJ2-5; D gene ambiguous. Germline CDR1 is SQVTM and CDR2 is ANQGSEA. With 4 bases removed from V and 2 bases from J, the gap between germline ends came to 8 bases. The CDR3 has 12 residues. Written as DNA, the CDR3 is TGCAGCGTTGTTGTGAATCAAGAGACCCAGTACTTC. This gives the protein CSVVVNQETQYF.

This clonotype was recorded many times. The chain combines TRBV10-3 with TRBJ1-2; D is ambiguous. V was cut by 0 bases and J by 2 bases, with 7 bases left in between. There are 14 residues in the CDR3. Germline CDR1 is ENHRY and CDR2 is SYGVKD. The CDR3 nucleotides read TGTGCCATCAGTGAGTCAGCCAGCAACTATGGCTACACCTTC. The encoded protein is CAISESASNYGYTF.

The rearrangement uses TRBV7-9 and TRBJ2-7; 10 bases agree with TRBD2. The J call may be wrong; the DNA end is better matched by TRBJ2-1. The CDR3 totals 15 residues. Per germline, CDR1 SEHNR and CDR2 FQNEAQ (reference sequence). The CDR3 DNA reads as TGTGCCAGCAGCTCCCCGTCTAGCGGGAGCAATGAGCAGTTCTTC. Translation gives CASSSPSSGSNEQFF.

The V call is TRBV6-6, the J call TRBJ2-7; D could derive from TRBD1 or TRBD2 (5 bases each). The CDR3 consists of 16 residues. V was pared by 3 bases and J by 1 base, with 16 bases between. Germline values: CDR1 MNHNY, CDR2 SVGAGI (reference sequence). CDR3 region: CASSYPPGTASYEQYF. CDR3 nucleotides: TGTGCCAGCAGTTATCCCCCCGGGACGGCATCCTACGAGCAGTACTTC.

V is TRBV29-1 and J is TRBJ2-7, with a weak D call TRBD2 (5 bases). In germline, CDR1 is SQVTM, CDR2 ANQGSEA. This CDR3 contains 11 residues. With 4 bases removed from V and 5 bases from J, the gap between germline ends came to 9 bases. The CDR3 coding sequence is TGCAGCGTTGTACTAGGGAACGAGCAGTACTTC. Its translation is CSVVLGNEQYF.

The J gene is TRBJ2-5, the V gene TRBV7-9; TRBD1 aligns across 9 bases. CDR1 SEHNR and CDR2 FQNEAQ come from the germline V gene (reference sequence). Trimming cost V 7 bases and J 7 bases; bases outside gene matches: 4. The CDR3 contains 12 residues. CDR3 sequence reads: CASTGTGMTQYF. The CDR3 nucleotides read TGTGCCAGCACCGGGACAGGGATGACCCAGTACTTC.

The chain combines TRBV20-1 with TRBJ1-2; 10 nucleotides agree with TRBD1. Germline lookup yields CDR1 DFQATT and CDR2 SNEGSKA (reference sequence). This CDR3 comprises 12 residues. V dropped 6 bases and J dropped 3; count of bases not matched to a gene: 1. CDR3 DNA sequence: TGCAGTGCGGACAGGGGGGACTATGGCTACACCTTC. It specifies CSADRGDYGYTF.

The rearrangement uses TRBV13 and TRBJ2-1; D unresolved. CDR1 is PRHDT, CDR2 FYEKMQ, per germline (reference sequence). This CDR3 spans 15 amino acids. V was clipped by 3 bases and J by 4 bases, with 13 bases between them. Here the CDR3 DNA reads TGTGCCAGCAGCTTGGACCAAACCCCTTACAATGAGCAGTTCTTC. Protein: CASSLDQTPYNEQFF.

The chain recombines TRBV6-5 with TRBJ1-2; D possibly corresponds to TRBD1 (6 bases). Deletions cut 5 bases from V and 4 bases from J, with 14 bases between. The CDR3 extends over 14 amino acids. Germline CDR1 is MNHEY and CDR2 is SVGAGI. The CDR3 reads CASSNGQYSYGYTF. The CDR3 DNA reads TGTGCCAGCAGTAACGGACAGTATTCCTATGGCTACACCTTC.

As regards this clonotype: Given a much more abundant clone one base away, this may be a read error. The chain links TRBV20-1 to TRBJ2-7; no reliable D call. Germline lookup yields CDR1 DFQATT and CDR2 SNEGSKA (reference sequence). With 2 bases removed from V and 6 bases from J, the gap between germline ends came to 8 bases. CDR3 length equals 11 residues. This CDR3 is CSARCGSEQYF. Here the CDR3 DNA reads TGCAGTGCTAGATGCGGAAGCGAGCAGTACTTC.

This clonotype was detected only a few times. The chain joins TRBV5-1 to TRBJ1-5, with 9 bases identical to TRBD1. After removal of 0 bases from V and 7 bases from J, the junction contained 5 bases not matched to a gene. The CDR3 covers 15 residues. CDR1 and CDR2 (germline): SGHRS, YFSETQ. DNA for the CDR3: TGCGCCAGCAGCTTGGACGGACAGGGGACGCAGCCCCAGCATTTT. Protein product: CASSLDGQGTQPQHF.

This clonotype showed up many times. The chain is built from TRBV2 and TRBJ2-7; D is undetermined. Germline loops: CDR1 SNHLY, CDR2 FYNNEI. The CDR3 loop spans 12 amino acids. V was shortened by 7 bases and J by 3 bases, with 10 bases between the two germline ends. CDR3 in DNA: TGTGCCAGCAAAGAAGGGCTCTACGAGCAGTACTTC. Protein product: CASKEGLYEQYF. The entire variable domain, with the rest obtained from reference TRBV2 and TRBJ2-7, is as follows: EPEVTQTPSHQVTQMGQEVILRCVPISNHLYFYWYRQILGQKVEFLVSFYNNEISEKSEIFDDQFSVERPDGSNFTLKIRSTKLEDSAMYFCASKEGLYEQYFGPGTRLTVT.

The chain links TRBV12-3 or TRBV12-4 to TRBJ1-1; a weak D match, TRBD1 (5 bases). The CDR3 has 13 amino acids. V was trimmed by 3 bases and J by 11 bases, leaving 16 bases between them. The CDR3 DNA reads TGTGCCAGCAGTTTCCCCAATGGGGGTGAGGCTTTCTTT. Its protein product is CASSFPNGGEAFF.

In its sample, this clonotype was seen a few times. The J gene is TRBJ1-1, the V gene TRBV19; D possibly corresponds to TRBD1 (6 bases). V was cut by 7 bases and J by 5 bases, with 14 bases left in between. Germline V gives CDR1 LNHDA, CDR2 SQIVND (reference sequence). The CDR3 has 13 residues. The CDR3 loop is CASTPGGATEAFF. As DNA, the CDR3 is TGTGCCAGTACCCCTGGGGGGGCGACTGAAGCTTTCTTT.

The chain uses TRBV4-1 and TRBJ2-5; 8 bases fit TRBD2. V lost 4 bases and J lost 1; bases outside the gene matches: 8. The CDR3 extends over 16 amino acids. Germline assignment: CDR1 MGHRA and CDR2 YSYEKL. CDR3 region: CASSPGRGITQETQYF. CDR3 nucleotides: TGCGCCAGCAGCCCCGGGAGGGGGATCACCCAAGAGACCCAGTACTTC.

This clonotype was seen only a few times. V gene TRBV5-1 combines with J gene TRBJ1-2; D remains ambiguous. Trimming removed 3 bases at V and 5 bases at J, with 14 bases between. From germline, CDR1 is SGHRS and CDR2 YFSETQ. The CDR3 is 14 residues long. As DNA, the CDR3 is TGCGCCAGCAGCTCAAAGACGGATACGTATGGCTACACCTTC. Encoded protein: CASSSKTDTYGYTF.

This rearrangement joins TRBV6-6 to TRBJ2-6; weak D call: TRBD1 (6 bases). In germline, CDR1 is MNHNY, CDR2 SVGAGI (reference sequence). The CDR3 totals 17 residues. V lost 6 bases and J lost 6, with 21 bases in between. This chain's CDR3 is CASRPLRTVTMANVLTF. CDR3 bases: TGTGCCAGCAGACCCCTACGGACAGTTACGATGGCCAACGTCCTGACTTTC.

Comment on this clonotype: The junction and the germline gene differ at one end; a read error may be behind it. The rearrangement joins TRBV7-2 to TRBJ1-1; unclear D gene. The CDR3 sequence is 13 residues long. CDR1 and CDR2 (germline): SGHTA, FQGNSA. The CDR3 DNA reads as TGCGCCATCAGCCAAGGCCAAAACACTGAAGCTTTCTTT. It yields the protein CAISQGQNTEAFF.

This clonotype was found a few times. One junction end does not reproduce the germline sequence, and a read error may be involved. This sequence joins TRBV10-3 and TRBJ1-5; 12 bases are a match to TRBD1. This CDR3 spans 15 amino acids. Germline V gives CDR1 ENHRY, CDR2 SYGVKD. The chain's CDR3 is CASSGDRGPYQPQHF. The DNA of the CDR3 is TGTGCCAGCAGTGGGGACAGGGGGCCCTATCAGCCCCAGCATTTT.

This sequence joins TRBV9 and TRBJ1-2, with TRBD1 as a possible D gene (5 bases). This CDR3 spans 16 amino acids. V was cut by 0 bases and J by 8 bases, with 20 bases left in between. Germline values: CDR1 SGDLS, CDR2 YYNGEE. This CDR3 reads CASSVAPRDSAWGYTF. In DNA form, the CDR3 reads TGTGCCAGCAGCGTAGCACCCCGGGACTCTGCTTGGGGCTACACCTTC.